The T cell receptor (beta chain) under discussion was sequenced for a study of T cell responses to AZD1222 COVID-19 vaccine. Measured with immunoSEQ multiplex PCR; TCRdb has only the in-frame clones, and not every one. The table records around 200,000 clones, approximately 92% of them present only once. Study outcomes and limitations: Within unmutated variant regions lay the reported targets of nearly half of spike-specific TCRs. At baseline, seropositivity was found in only a handful of AZD1222 recipients. Vaccine-associated CD4 TCRs spanned spike, dominant at 160-218 and 743-854.

About this clone itself: Antigen specificity is unknown.

The source is an adult who received the MenACWY meningococcal vaccine as a control. The input for sequencing was peripheral blood, taken 28 days after the second dose of the MenACWY control vaccine.

The CDR3 spells CASSGGTQETQYF. In DNA, the CDR3 is TGTGCCAGCAGCGGGGGGACGCAAGAGACCCAGTACTTC. The chain has TRBV3-1 (or the pseudogene TRBV3-2) and TRBJ2-5; D perhaps matches TRBD2 (6 bases). Germline V gene lookup returns CDR1 LGHDT and CDR2 YNNKEL (reference sequence). This CDR3 region has 13 residues. V lost 5 bases, J lost 2 bases, and 9 bases lay in between.